Below, one T cell receptor (beta chain) is given with its context. Sequencing used immunoSEQ multiplex PCR; TCRdb keeps in-frame clones, though not all of them. The sample carries some 190,000 clones, about four fifths recorded once. The data were taken from a study of blood T cell repertoires in COVID-19. Between the trimmed V and J ends, which lost 6 bases and 4 bases, there was a span of 16 bases. Per germline, CDR1 SGHTA and CDR2 FQGNSA. The CDR3 has 15 residues. Ages ranged from about 18 to 100 years, with residence in 24 US areas. The TCR was taken from a woman in her 30s who had been exposed to COVID-19. The V and J genes are TRBV7-2 and TRBJ2-1; perhaps TRBD2 as D (6 bases). The sample comprised PBMCs or T cells enriched from blood (not recorded which). The CDR3 DNA sequence: TGTGCCAGCAGGCAGGGAGGTACAATGTACAATGAGCAGTTCTTC. Translated, it gives CASRQGGTMYNEQFF.